The 17 T cell receptor beta chains below come from one sample, sequenced in a study of a mutant IDH1 vaccine in newly diagnosed glioma. Assay used: immunoSEQ multiplex PCR; TCRdb lists only in-frame clones, some missing. The sample consists of roughly 70,000 clones, approximately 82% of them appearing once. Time point specified: baseline, week 1 (first vaccination visit). Treatment of the sample: pre-vaccination baseline after standard-of-care therapy. The input for sequencing was peripheral blood mononuclear cells (PBMCs), taken from a glioma patient treated with radiotherapy, temozolomide or both. Receptors were obtained from a woman aged 18-29 years with glioma. Some clones in this sample may be carry-over from other donors' samples.

The chain uses TRBV6-5 and TRBJ1-3; D perhaps matches TRBD1 (5 bases). With 10 bases removed from V and 3 bases from J, the gap between germline ends came to 16 bases. Germline lookup yields CDR1 MNHEY and CDR2 SVGAGI. This CDR3 spans 14 amino acids. CDR3 DNA sequence: TGTGCCACTGCTAATGCAGGGATTGGAAACACCATATATTTT. Protein product: CATANAGIGNTIYF.

This chain links TRBV5-1 with TRBJ2-5; D gene ambiguous. The V end was cut by 2 bases, the J end by 2 bases, with 7 bases between. The CDR3 totals 13 residues. Germline V gene sequence: CDR1 SGHRS, CDR2 YFSETQ. The CDR3 DNA follows: TGCGCCAGCAGCTTTCAGGATCAAGAGACCCAGTACTTC. Its translation: CASSFQDQETQYF. The entire variable domain, with the rest obtained from reference TRBV5-1 and TRBJ2-5, is as follows: KAGVTQTPRYLIKTRGQQVTLSCSPISGHRSVSWYQQTPGQGLQFLFEYFSETQRNKGNFPGRFSGRQFSNSRSEMNVSTLELGDSALYLCASSFQDQETQYFGPGTRLLVL.

The sample holds one count of this clone. The chain is built from TRBV25-1 and TRBJ2-2; unclear D gene. The CDR3 spans 14 residues. Germline CDR1 is MGHDK and CDR2 is SYGVNS. Trimming left V 8 bases short and J 5 bases short, with 15 bases between. CDR3 sequence (DNA): TGTGCCAGCGGCGGTAGGCTGGGGACCGGGGAGCTGTTTTTT. It codes for CASGGRLGTGELFF.

The V call is TRBV14, the J call TRBJ1-6; no clear D. The CDR3 length is 18 residues. Trimming took 5 bases from V and 0 from J, leaving 17 bases between them. Germline V CDR1 and CDR2: SGHDN, FVKESK. In DNA, the CDR3 is TGTGCCAGCAGCACTAACATTGGGCGGAGCTCCTATAATTCACCCCTCCACTTT. It yields the protein CASSTNIGRSSYNSPLHF.

The J gene is TRBJ2-5, the V gene TRBV29-1; 7 bases fit TRBD2. The CDR3 covers 15 residues. CDR1 is SQVTM, CDR2 ANQGSEA, per germline. Trimming at V came to 3 bases and at J to 1 base, leaving 8 bases not matched to a gene. CDR3: CSVDTMGLSQETQYF. The CDR3, as DNA: TGCAGCGTTGATACGATGGGACTATCCCAAGAGACCCAGTACTTC. The variable domain in full, with the rest retrieved from reference TRBV29-1 and TRBJ2-5, is SAVISQKPSRDICQRGTSLTIQCQVDSQVTMMFWYRQQPGQSLTLIATANQGSEATYESGFVIDKFPISRPNLTFSTLTVSNMSPEDSSIYLCSVDTMGLSQETQYFGPGTRLLVL.

This clone was found once. The J gene is TRBJ2-2, the V gene TRBV18, with D unresolved. V shed 3 bases and J shed 2 bases, with 7 bases lying between them. The germline gives CDR1 KGHSH, CDR2 LQKENI. The CDR3 runs to 14 residues. CDR3 sequence (DNA): TGTGCCAGCTCACCGGGCCTCAACACCGGGGAGCTGTTTTTT. It yields the protein CASSPGLNTGELFF.

The rearrangement links TRBV5-1 to TRBJ2-5; D is ambiguous. CDR1 is SGHRS, CDR2 YFSETQ, per germline. This CDR3 region has 14 residues. The ends were cut back, 0 bases at V and 2 bases at J, with 8 bases in the middle. The CDR3 here is CASSLVRAQETQYF. The DNA of the CDR3 is TGCGCCAGCAGCTTGGTCCGCGCTCAAGAGACCCAGTACTTC.

V gene TRBV9 combines with J gene TRBJ2-7; 7 positions agree with TRBD2. V lost 0 bases, J lost 10 bases, and 13 bases stayed unmatched. CDR3 length equals 15 residues. CDR1 is SGDLS and CDR2 is YYNGEE in the germline V gene. The CDR3 sequence: CASSVGGGQPTGQYF. CDR3 sequence (DNA): TGTGCCAGCAGCGTAGGGGGGGGTCAGCCGACCGGACAGTACTTC.

This chain connects TRBV11-2 to TRBJ1-1; TRBD1 agrees at 9 bases. J gave up 9 bases and V 3 bases, and 8 bases lay outside the gene matches. This CDR3 is 14 amino acids long. From germline, CDR1 is SGHAT and CDR2 FQNNGV. The CDR3 spells CASSLGTGRVKAFF. DNA of the CDR3: TGTGCCAGCAGCTTGGGGACAGGGCGGGTGAAAGCTTTCTTT. Full variable domain (outside the CDR3, taken from reference TRBV11-2 and TRBJ1-1): EAGVAQSPRYKIIEKRQSVAFWCNPISGHATLYWYQQILGQGPKLLIQFQNNGVVDDSQLPKDRFSAERLKGVDSTLKIQPAKLEDSAVYLCASSLGTGRVKAFFGQGTRLTVV.

There are a few counts of this clone. The DNA for the CDR3 is TGCGCCAGCTTGGACGCTGACCTGAGGGGCTACACCTTC. Amino acids: CASLDADLRGYTF. This chain connects TRBV23-1 to TRBJ1-2; no definite D call. TRBV23-1 is an ORF; its function is uncertain. This CDR3 has 13 amino acids. V was shortened by 8 bases and J by 8 bases, with 18 bases between the two germline ends.

The chain is built from TRBV6-6 and TRBJ1-1; D is ambiguous. Per germline, CDR1 MNHNY and CDR2 SVGAGI (reference sequence). Trimming stripped 3 bases from V and 1 base from J, with 3 bases between. CDR3 size: 12 residues. This chain's CDR3 is CASSYSNTEAFF. As DNA, the CDR3 is TGTGCCAGCAGTTATTCGAACACTGAAGCTTTCTTT.

The table lists this clone with a count of one. The chain combines TRBV2 with TRBJ2-7; TRBD1 matches at 7 bases. The ends lost 4 bases at V and 7 bases at J; junction bases unmatched: 13. This CDR3 comprises 15 residues. Looked up from germline, CDR1 is SNHLY and CDR2 is FYNNEI. CDR3 protein: CASSVRQGIGKEQYF. The CDR3 DNA sequence: TGTGCCAGCAGTGTTCGACAGGGAATTGGAAAAGAGCAGTACTTC. Filled out from reference TRBV2 and TRBJ2-7, the complete variable domain reads EPEVTQTPSHQVTQMGQEVILRCVPISNHLYFYWYRQILGQKVEFLVSFYNNEISEKSEIFDDQFSVERPDGSNFTLKIRSTKLEDSAMYFCASSVRQGIGKEQYFGPGTRLTVT.

The J gene is TRBJ2-7, the V gene TRBV30, with D unresolved. CDR1 GTSNPN and CDR2 SVGIG come from the germline V gene (reference sequence). Trimming took 3 bases from V and 1 from J, leaving 4 bases between them. The CDR3 has 11 amino acids. CDR3 in DNA: TGTGCCTGGAGGGGGTCCTACGAGCAGTACTTC. As protein: CAWRGSYEQYF.

The rearrangement joins TRBV25-1 to TRBJ1-4; D may be TRBD1 (5 bases). Germline CDR1 reads MGHDK; CDR2 reads SYGVNS. Trimming pared 3 bases from V and 7 bases from J, leaving 12 bases between. The CDR3 runs 14 residues. The chain's CDR3 is CASSDEPQGEKLFF. CDR3 DNA sequence: TGTGCCAGCAGTGATGAGCCGCAGGGTGAAAAACTGTTTTTT.

This clone was seen only once. The chain carries TRBV5-1 and TRBJ2-1; D call uncertain. The V end was cut by 0 bases, the J end by 5 bases, with 3 bases between. Germline V gene data show CDR1 as SGHRS and CDR2 as YFSETQ. The CDR3 sequence is 12 residues long. This CDR3 reads CASSLGNNEQFF. In nucleotides, the CDR3 is TGCGCCAGCAGCTTGGGGAACAATGAGCAGTTCTTC.

There are a few counts of this clone. The chain carries TRBV6-5 and TRBJ1-1; D possibly corresponds to TRBD1 (6 bases). Germline lookup yields CDR1 MNHEY and CDR2 SVGAGI. The CDR3 runs to 14 residues. Trimming removed 0 bases from V and 6 bases from J, with 11 bases in between. CDR3 coding DNA: TGTGCCAGCAGTTACTCATCGACAGGACCTGAAGCTTTCTTT. Protein product: CASSYSSTGPEAFF.

The genes are TRBV27 and TRBJ1-1; TRBD1 might be the D (5 bases). Trimming removed 6 bases at V and 5 bases at J, with 10 bases between. Germline loops: CDR1 MNHEY, CDR2 SMNVEV (reference sequence). The CDR3 sequence is 12 residues long. DNA for the CDR3: TGTGCCAGCAGGAGGGACCGGACTGAAGCTTTCTTT. Translating it yields CASRRDRTEAFF.